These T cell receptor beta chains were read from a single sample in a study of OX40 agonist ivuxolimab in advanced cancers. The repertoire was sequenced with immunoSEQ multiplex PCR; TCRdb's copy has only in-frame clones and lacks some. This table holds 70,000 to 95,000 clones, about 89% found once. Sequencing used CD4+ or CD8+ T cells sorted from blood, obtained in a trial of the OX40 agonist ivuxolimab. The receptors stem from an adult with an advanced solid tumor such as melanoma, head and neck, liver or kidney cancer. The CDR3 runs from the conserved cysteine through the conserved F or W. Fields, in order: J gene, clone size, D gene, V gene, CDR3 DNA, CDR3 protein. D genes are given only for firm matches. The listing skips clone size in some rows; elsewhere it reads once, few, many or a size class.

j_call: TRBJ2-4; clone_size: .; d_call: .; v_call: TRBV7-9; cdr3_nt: TGTGCCAGCAGCTTACGAGGGTCCAACATTCAGTACTTC; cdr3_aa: CASSLRGSNIQYF
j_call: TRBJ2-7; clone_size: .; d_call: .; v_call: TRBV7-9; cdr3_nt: TGTGCCAGCAGCTTAAGCGTTCCCTACGAGCAGTACTTC; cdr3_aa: CASSLSVPYEQYF
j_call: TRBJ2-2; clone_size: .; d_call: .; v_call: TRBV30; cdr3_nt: TGTGCCTGGAGTCCCGGGAGATTCATCACCGGGGAGCTGTTTTTT; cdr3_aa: CAWSPGRFITGELFF
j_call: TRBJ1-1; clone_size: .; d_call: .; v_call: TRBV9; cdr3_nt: TGTGCCAGCAGCGTAAACGGACATAAGAACACTGAAGCTTTCTTT; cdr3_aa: CASSVNGHKNTEAFF
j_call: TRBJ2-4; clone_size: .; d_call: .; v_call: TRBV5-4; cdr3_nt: TGTGCCAGCAGCTTGGCGACAGTTAAAAACATTCAGTACTTC; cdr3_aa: CASSLATVKNIQYF
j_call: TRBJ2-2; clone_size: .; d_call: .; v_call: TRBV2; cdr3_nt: TGTGCCAGCAGCTTATCACCTAGTCGCGGGGAGCTGTTTTTT; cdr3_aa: CASSLSPSRGELFF
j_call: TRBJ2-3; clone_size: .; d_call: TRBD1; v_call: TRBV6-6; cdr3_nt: TGTGCCAGCAGTTACTTGGACAGGAGCACAGATACGCAGTATTTT; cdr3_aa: CASSYLDRSTDTQYF
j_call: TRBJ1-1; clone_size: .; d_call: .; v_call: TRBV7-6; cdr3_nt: TGTGCCAGCAGCTTAGCGCTTGAGGGGTTTGTGAACACTGAAGCTTTCTTT; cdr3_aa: CASSLALEGFVNTEAFF
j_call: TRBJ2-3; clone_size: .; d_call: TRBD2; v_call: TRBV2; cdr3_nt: TGTGCCAGCAGTGGAGGACTAGTAGCAGATACGCAGTATTTT; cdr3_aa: CASSGGLVADTQYF
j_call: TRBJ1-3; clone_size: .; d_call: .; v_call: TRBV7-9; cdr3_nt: TGTGCCAGCAGCTTAGTTGACGGAGGGGGAAACACCATATATTTT; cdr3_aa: CASSLVDGGGNTIYF
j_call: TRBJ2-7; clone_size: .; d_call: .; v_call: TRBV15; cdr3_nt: TGTGCCACCAGCAGAGGGGGGAGGTACGAGCAGTACTTC; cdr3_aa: CATSRGGRYEQYF
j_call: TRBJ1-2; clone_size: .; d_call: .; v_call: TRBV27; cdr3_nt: TGTGCCAGCAGATCGACAGGAGCTAACTATGGCTACACCTTC; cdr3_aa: CASRSTGANYGYTF
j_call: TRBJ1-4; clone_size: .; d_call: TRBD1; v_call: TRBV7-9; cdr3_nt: TGTGCCAGCAGCCCGGGGACAGGGGGCACTAATGAAAAACTGTTTTTT; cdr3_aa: CASSPGTGGTNEKLFF
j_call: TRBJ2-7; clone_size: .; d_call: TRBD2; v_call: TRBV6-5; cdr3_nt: TGTGCCAGCAGTTACCCGCAGCGGGAGGCCTACGAGCAGTACTTC; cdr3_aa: CASSYPQREAYEQYF
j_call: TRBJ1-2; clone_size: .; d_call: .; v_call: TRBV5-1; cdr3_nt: TGCGCCAGCAGTCAGGTCTTAGACTATGGCTACACCTTC; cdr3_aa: CASSQVLDYGYTF
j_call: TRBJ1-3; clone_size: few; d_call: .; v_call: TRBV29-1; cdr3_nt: TGCAGCGCTACCCAAGGGGTCTCTGGAAACACCATATATTTT; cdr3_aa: CSATQGVSGNTIYF
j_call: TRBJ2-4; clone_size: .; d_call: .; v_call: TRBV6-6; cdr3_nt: TGTGCCAGCAGTTACGGACAGCAAAACATTCAGTACTTC; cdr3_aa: CASSYGQQNIQYF
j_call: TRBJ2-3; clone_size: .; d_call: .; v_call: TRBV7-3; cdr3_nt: TGTGCCAGCAGCTTAGGCCCCGGGGCGGCAGATACGCAGTATTTT; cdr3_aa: CASSLGPGAADTQYF
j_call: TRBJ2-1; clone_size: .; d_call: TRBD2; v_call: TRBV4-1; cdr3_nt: TGCGCCAGCAGCCTGACCGGGACTAGTCGCAATGAGCAGTTCTTC; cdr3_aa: CASSLTGTSRNEQFF
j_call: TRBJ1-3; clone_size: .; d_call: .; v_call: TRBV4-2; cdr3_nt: TGTGCCAGCAGCCAAGAGGCGCAGGACGTAAGTTTCTCTGGAAACACCATATATTTT; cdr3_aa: CASSQEAQDVSFSGNTIYF
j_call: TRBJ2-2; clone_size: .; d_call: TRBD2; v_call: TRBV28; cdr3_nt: TGTGCCAGCAGTTTAGAGGCTAGCGGAAACACCGGGGAGCTGTTTTTT; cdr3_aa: CASSLEASGNTGELFF
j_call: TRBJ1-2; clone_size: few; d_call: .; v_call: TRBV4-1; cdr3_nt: TGCGCCAGCAGCCAAGATGCTGGCTACACCTTC; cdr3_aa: CASSQDAGYTF
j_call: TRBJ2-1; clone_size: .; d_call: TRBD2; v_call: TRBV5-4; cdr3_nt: TGTGCCAGCAGCCCTGTAGCGGGAGAGGTGGGTGAGCAGTTCTTC; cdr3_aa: CASSPVAGEVGEQFF